This TCR beta chain was obtained from a study of T-cell reconstitution after alpha-beta-depleted transplantation in children. Study-wide results and limits: T-cell numbers and diversity one year post-transplant derived largely from freshly generated T cells. Expanded clones from the graft, numbering several hundred, reportedly supplied alpha-beta T cells about two months after transplant.

Unique molecular identifiers were incorporated during preparation of the TCRbeta library. TCRdb analysed the PCR reads with MiXCR anew, one entry per CDR3 protein. Of hundreds of thousands of distinct CDR3 sequences detected, roughly 8.2% appear once; the ten largest clones hold 9.1%. A note on this clonotype: Its antigen is not known.

Germline lookup yields CDR1 SGHAT and CDR2 FQNNGV. The V end lost 1 base, the J end lost 7 bases, and 8 bases lay between the germline ends. The CDR3 extends over 13 amino acids. V and J are TRBV11-2 and TRBJ1-5; D is undetermined. Sample: peripheral blood, taken 360 days after TCRalphabeta/CD19-depleted stem cell transplant. This clonotype was sampled from a female patient between 2 and 15 years old who had a stem cell transplant for Fanconi anemia, so the T cells may come from the graft donor. The CDR3 DNA follows: TGTGCCAGCAGCTTAGGTCCCGTCCAGCCCCAGCATTTT. Its translation: CASSLGPVQPQHF.